The present entry profiles one T cell receptor beta chain with its context. Its specificity is unknown. TCRdb called the 5' RACE reads again in MiXCR, with one record for every CDR3 protein. The repertoire holds about 400,000 distinct CDR3 sequences, around 17% seen once, with roughly 21% in the top ten. Unmatched junction bases numbered 2, after V lost 1 base and J lost 8 bases. The CDR3 spans 13 residues. Germline V lookup: CDR1 SGHTA, CDR2 FQGNSA. This sample was taken from a study of T-cell memory formation after mild COVID-19. Findings of the study overall: Contracting clones localized mainly to CM and EM when CD4+ and mainly to EMRA when CD8+.

The chain recombines TRBV7-2 with TRBJ1-2; 9 bases match TRBD1. The sequenced material came from PBMCs or a T cell subset sorted from them (not recorded which). The clonotype originates from a man younger than 30 who had mild COVID-19 (a few samples of this study predate the infection). Cell type and time point are not known. The CDR3 DNA reads as TGTGCCAGCAGCTTAGAGACAGGGGGAGGCTACACCTTC. Protein sequence: CASSLETGGGYTF.